These 27 T cell receptor beta chains were sequenced from one sample in a study of blood T cell repertoires in COVID-19. The repertoire was sequenced with immunoSEQ multiplex PCR; TCRdb's copy has only in-frame clones and lacks some. The sample lists 370,000 or so clones, approximately 80% occurring once. The source material was peripheral blood. The receptors originated from a human donor with acute or convalescent COVID-19. The donor label of this sample is uncertain.

This clone showed up just a few times. The V call is TRBV15, the J call TRBJ2-1; 9 bases are shared with TRBD2. This CDR3 is 14 amino acids long. Per the germline V gene, CDR1 is LNHNV and CDR2 is YYDKDF (reference sequence). The V segment lost 5 bases and the J segment 8 bases; nucleotides outside the gene matches: 7. CDR3 DNA sequence: TGTGCCACCAGCGGTAGCGGGAGAATGGATGAGCAGTTCTTC. It encodes CATSGSGRMDEQFF.

The count of this clone is one. This chain connects TRBV18 to TRBJ1-2; TRBD1 aligns across 7 bases. Trimming at V came to 5 bases and at J to 2 bases, leaving 8 bases not matched to a gene. CDR3 length: 15 amino acids. CDR1 KGHSH and CDR2 LQKENI come from the germline V gene. The chain's CDR3 is CASSGDSHLNYGYTF. The CDR3 DNA reads as TGTGCCAGCTCAGGGGACAGCCATTTGAACTATGGCTACACCTTC. Full variable domain (rest looked up from reference TRBV18 and TRBJ1-2): NAGVMQNPRHLVRRRGQEARLRCSPMKGHSHVYWYRQLPEEGLKFMVYLQKENIIDESGMPKERFSAEFPKEGPSILRIQQVVRGDSAAYFCASSGDSHLNYGYTFGSGTRLTVV.

The rearrangement uses TRBV7-6 and TRBJ2-2, with TRBD2 matching over 8 bases. CDR3 size: 16 residues. Trimming took 1 base from V and 5 from J; bases not matched to a gene: 6. In germline, CDR1 is SGHVS, CDR2 FNYEAQ. CDR3 in amino acids: CASSLDGGAGTGELFF. CDR3 sequence (DNA): TGTGCCAGCAGCTTAGACGGGGGGGCCGGTACCGGGGAGCTGTTTTTT.

This rearrangement joins TRBV5-1 to TRBJ2-7, with D perhaps matching TRBD2 (7 bases). The germline V gene has CDR1 SGHRS and CDR2 YFSETQ. This CDR3 is built from 18 residues. Trimming left V 2 bases short and J 0 bases short, with 21 bases between. Written as DNA, the CDR3 is TGCGCCAGCAGCTTCGGTCTTCCCGGCGGGGGCGCCTCCTACGAGCAGTACTTC. Translating it yields CASSFGLPGGGASYEQYF.

The chain combines TRBV29-1 with TRBJ1-6, with 7 bases lining up with TRBD1. With 2 bases clipped from V and 5 bases from J, the junction kept 15 bases outside the gene matches. Germline V lookup: CDR1 SQVTM, CDR2 ANQGSEA. This CDR3 has 18 residues. The CDR3 DNA is TGCAGCGTTGAATACCACAGGGGCACCATTTTGGATAATTCACCCCTCCACTTT. As protein: CSVEYHRGTILDNSPLHF.

This clone was detected a few times. Other nucleotide sequences in the sample specify the same CDR3. The chain recombines TRBV12-3 or TRBV12-4 with TRBJ1-2; TRBD1 aligns across 7 bases. The J segment lost 4 bases and the V segment lost 6 bases, leaving 5 bases of the junction unmatched. This CDR3 contains 13 residues. CDR3 in amino acids: CASSRDSRYGYTF. CDR3 DNA sequence: TGTGCCAGCAGCCGGGACAGCCGCTATGGCTACACCTTC.

The chain uses TRBV7-6 and TRBJ2-6; TRBD2 is a possible D gene (6 bases). Trimming took off 1 base at V and 0 bases at J, with 13 bases between the two ends. Per the germline V gene, CDR1 is SGHVS and CDR2 is FNYEAQ. CDR3 size: 18 residues. CDR3 nucleotides: TGTGCCAGCAGCTTAGGTCCGGGAGCCAACTCTGGGGCCAACGTCCTGACTTTC. Translating gives CASSLGPGANSGANVLTF.

This clone turned up a few times. The V gene is TRBV5-1, the J gene TRBJ2-1; 8 bases are shared with TRBD1. The CDR3 is 16 residues long. Germline values: CDR1 SGHRS, CDR2 YFSETQ. With V trimmed by 4 bases and J by 3 bases, 9 bases remained unmatched. The CDR3 region has the DNA TGCGCCAGCAGCCCCCGGACAGGGTCGGTCTACAATGAGCAGTTCTTC. This codes for CASSPRTGSVYNEQFF.

The chain combines TRBV13 with TRBJ2-7, with TRBD1 matching over 7 bases. This CDR3 spans 14 amino acids. CDR1 and CDR2 (germline): PRHDT, FYEKMQ (reference sequence). The V and J ends lost 5 bases and 6 bases, in that order; junction bases with no gene match: 10. The CDR3 region is CASSRDRVPGEQYF. CDR3 nucleotide sequence: TGTGCCAGCAGCCGCGACAGGGTTCCGGGCGAGCAGTACTTC.

The V gene is TRBV29-1, the J gene TRBJ2-5; tentative D call: TRBD1 (7 bases). V was cut by 7 bases and J by 5 bases, with 17 bases left in between. The CDR3 extends over 13 amino acids. Germline CDR1 SQVTM, CDR2 ANQGSEA. In DNA form, the CDR3 reads TGCAGCGCCGAGGGGGCAGGGAGGGAGACCCAGTACTTC. Amino acid sequence: CSAEGAGRETQYF.

The chain is built from TRBV19 and TRBJ2-1; TRBD1 is a possible D gene (6 bases). The CDR3 sequence is 14 residues long. Germline lookup yields CDR1 LNHDA and CDR2 SQIVND (reference sequence). V lost 1 base and J lost 7, with 11 bases in between. CDR3 nucleotide sequence: TGTGCCAGTAGTATAGGAGGGGGAAGGAATGAGCAGTTCTTC. It encodes CASSIGGGRNEQFF.

The J gene is TRBJ2-3, the V gene TRBV7-2; 14 nucleotides agree with TRBD2. Germline values: CDR1 SGHTA, CDR2 FQGNSA. J lost 3 bases, V lost 5 bases, and 7 bases had no gene match. This CDR3 spans 17 amino acids. CDR3 residues: CASSQRTSGGYTDTQYF. In DNA form, the CDR3 reads TGTGCCAGCAGCCAACGGACTAGCGGGGGGTATACAGATACGCAGTATTTT.

The V gene is TRBV27, the J gene TRBJ1-4; D gene unclear. Trimming pared 3 bases from V and 8 bases from J, leaving 13 bases between. In germline, CDR1 is MNHEY, CDR2 SMNVEV (reference sequence). The CDR3 runs 14 residues. The CDR3 protein is CASSFSRLREKLFF. The CDR3 DNA reads TGTGCCAGCAGTTTCAGCAGGCTCAGGGAAAAACTGTTTTTT.

This chain links TRBV3-1 (or the pseudogene TRBV3-2) with TRBJ1-6, with a tentative D call TRBD1 (5 bases). This CDR3 spans 14 amino acids. V was shortened by 3 bases and J by 8 bases, with 11 bases between the two germline ends. Germline CDR1 and CDR2: LGHDT and YNNKEL (reference sequence). CDR3 region: CASSQRPGDSPLHF. The CDR3 DNA reads as TGTGCCAGCAGCCAGCGGCCGGGGGATTCACCCCTCCACTTT.

This chain links TRBV7-9 with TRBJ1-1; D gene unclear. The V and J ends lost 11 bases and 6 bases respectively, with 16 bases between them. Germline CDR1 reads SEHNR; CDR2 reads FQNEAQ (reference sequence). The CDR3 covers 12 residues. The CDR3 reads CAGAGDLSEAFF. CDR3 DNA sequence: TGTGCCGGTGCGGGTGACCTCTCTGAAGCTTTCTTT.

There are a few counts of this clone. V is TRBV5-1 and J is TRBJ2-3; 8 nucleotides line up with TRBD2. The CDR3 is made up of 17 amino acids. Per germline, CDR1 SGHRS and CDR2 YFSETQ. Losses at the gene ends were 0 bases for V and 5 bases for J; bases not matched to a gene: 11. CDR3: CASSLALGRAMGDTQYF. DNA for the CDR3: TGCGCCAGCAGCTTGGCTCTCGGGAGGGCTATGGGAGATACGCAGTATTTT.

This chain uses TRBV30 with TRBJ1-1; D is undetermined. V was clipped by 7 bases and J by 9 bases, with 18 bases between them. CDR1 is GTSNPN and CDR2 is SVGIG in the germline V gene (reference sequence). The CDR3 is 12 residues long. The DNA for the CDR3 is TGTGCCTTCCTGTTAACTCTCTCACAAGCTTTCTTT. It specifies CAFLLTLSQAFF. Full variable domain (missing parts from reference TRBV30 and TRBJ1-1): SQTIHQWPATLVQPVGSPLSLECTVEGTSNPNLYWYRQAAGRGLQLLFYSVGIGQISSEVPQNLSASRPQDRQFILSSKKLLLSDSGFYLCAFLLTLSQAFFGQGTRLTVV.

The J gene is TRBJ2-7, the V gene TRBV7-4; 7 bases line up with TRBD2. The V segment lost 0 bases and the J segment 4 bases; nucleotides outside the gene matches: 3. Germline assignment: CDR1 SGHVT and CDR2 SQSDAQ. This CDR3 has 14 residues. The DNA of the CDR3 is TGTGCCAGCAGCTTAGCGACTAGCAGTTACGAGCAGTACTTC. This gives the protein CASSLATSSYEQYF.

In the case of this clone: The sample has other DNA sequences that encode this CDR3 too. J is TRBJ1-5 and V is TRBV2; D call uncertain. V lost 4 bases, J lost 0 bases, and 7 bases lay in between. Germline-derived CDR1 and CDR2 are SNHLY and FYNNEI. The CDR3 loop spans 14 amino acids. The CDR3 sequence: CASSVLYSNQPQHF. CDR3 DNA sequence: TGTGCCAGCAGTGTACTATATAGCAATCAGCCCCAGCATTTT.

As DNA, the CDR3 is TGTGCCAGCGGGGCGGGGCAGCCCCAGCATTTT. As protein: CASGAGQPQHF. The chain uses TRBV2 and TRBJ1-5; a possible D gene is TRBD1 (5 bases). This CDR3 region has 11 residues. The germline V gene has CDR1 SNHLY and CDR2 FYNNEI. With 8 bases removed from V and 7 bases from J, the gap between germline ends came to 9 bases. The variable domain in full, with the rest retrieved from reference TRBV2 and TRBJ1-5, is EPEVTQTPSHQVTQMGQEVILRCVPISNHLYFYWYRQILGQKVEFLVSFYNNEISEKSEIFDDQFSVERPDGSNFTLKIRSTKLEDSAMYFCASGAGQPQHFGDGTRLSIL.

The DNA for the CDR3 is TGTGCCAGCAGTGCGCGAGGGACAGATAATTCACCCCTCCACTTT. Translating it yields CASSARGTDNSPLHF. The J gene is TRBJ1-6, the V gene TRBV3-1 (or the pseudogene TRBV3-2); 7 bases agree with TRBD1. From germline, CDR1 is LGHDT and CDR2 YNNKEL (reference sequence). J lost 5 bases, V lost 6 bases, and 7 bases had no gene match. CDR3 length: 15 residues.

The CDR3 DNA reads as TGTGCCAGCTCATCGGGCGGGAGGGCCAGGTATGAGCAGTTCTTC. Residues: CASSSGGRARYEQFF. V is TRBV18 and J is TRBJ2-1; 9 positions match TRBD2. V gave up 5 bases and J gave up 8 bases; unmatched junction bases: 10. Germline V gene lookup returns CDR1 KGHSH and CDR2 LQKENI. The length of the CDR3 is 15 residues.

This clone has only a few counts. This rearrangement joins TRBV19 to TRBJ2-6; tentative D call: TRBD1 (6 bases). The CDR3 is 15 residues long. Germline V gene sequence: CDR1 LNHDA, CDR2 SQIVND (reference sequence). V was shortened by 6 bases and J by 4 bases, with 13 bases between the two germline ends. This chain's CDR3 is CASSNTGLGANVLTF. The CDR3 nucleotides are TGTGCCAGTAGCAATACAGGGCTGGGGGCCAACGTCCTGACTTTC.

The rearrangement uses TRBV4-1 and TRBJ1-1; D is unclear. The V gene's germline CDR1 is MGHRA and CDR2 YSYEKL. The V end lost 7 bases, the J end lost 1 base, and 22 bases lay between the germline ends. The CDR3 is 17 residues long. The CDR3 DNA is TGCGCCAGCAAAAGGAACAGTCAAGGAAGAACGAACACTGAAGCTTTCTTT. This encodes CASKRNSQGRTNTEAFF.

This rearrangement joins TRBV6-5 to TRBJ1-5; D not resolved. V was cut by 7 bases and J by 2 bases, with 12 bases left in between. The CDR3 runs to 14 residues. Germline V gene data show CDR1 as MNHEY and CDR2 as SVGAGI. The CDR3 coding sequence is TGTGCCAGCACCCTTAATCAGGGCAATCAGCCCCAGCATTTT. This sequence encodes CASTLNQGNQPQHF.

The chain uses TRBV5-1 and TRBJ2-7; 9 bases are a match to TRBD2. The CDR3 length is 15 residues. CDR1 and CDR2 from the germline V gene are SGHRS and YFSETQ. The J segment lost 4 bases and the V segment lost 1 base, leaving 6 bases of the junction unmatched. The chain's CDR3 is CASSLTASGEYEQYF. CDR3 DNA sequence: TGCGCCAGCAGCTTGACCGCTAGCGGGGAGTACGAGCAGTACTTC. Using reference TRBV5-1 and TRBJ2-7 for the parts outside the CDR3, the full variable domain is KAGVTQTPRYLIKTRGQQVTLSCSPISGHRSVSWYQQTPGQGLQFLFEYFSETQRNKGNFPGRFSGRQFSNSRSEMNVSTLELGDSALYLCASSLTASGEYEQYFGPGTRLTVT.

This clone was observed a handful of times. The V call is TRBV3-1 (or the pseudogene TRBV3-2), the J call TRBJ1-2, with a tentative D call TRBD1 (6 bases). The CDR3 is 12 residues long. Per the germline V gene, CDR1 is LGHDT and CDR2 is YNNKEL (reference sequence). V was pared by 6 bases and J by 8 bases, with 13 bases between. CDR3 loop: CASRRGNQGYTF. In DNA form, the CDR3 reads TGTGCCAGCAGAAGGGGGAATCAAGGCTACACCTTC.